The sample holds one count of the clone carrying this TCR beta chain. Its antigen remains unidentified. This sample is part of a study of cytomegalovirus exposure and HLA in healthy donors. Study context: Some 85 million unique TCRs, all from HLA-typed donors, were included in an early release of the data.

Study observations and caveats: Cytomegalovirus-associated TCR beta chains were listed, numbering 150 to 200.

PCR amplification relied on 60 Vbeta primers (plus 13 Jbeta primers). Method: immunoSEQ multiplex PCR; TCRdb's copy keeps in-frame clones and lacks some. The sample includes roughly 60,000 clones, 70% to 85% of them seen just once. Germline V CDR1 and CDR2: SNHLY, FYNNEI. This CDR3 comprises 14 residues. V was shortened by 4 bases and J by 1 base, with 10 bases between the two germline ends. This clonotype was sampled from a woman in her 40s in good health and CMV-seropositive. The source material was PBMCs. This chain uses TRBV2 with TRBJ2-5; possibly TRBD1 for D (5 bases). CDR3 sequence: CASSGQNSQETQYF. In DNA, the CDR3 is TGTGCCAGCAGTGGACAGAATTCCCAAGAGACCCAGTACTTC.